These 5 T cell receptor beta chains were sequenced from one sample in a study of blood T cell repertoires in COVID-19. Using immunoSEQ multiplex PCR, the repertoire was profiled, and TCRdb retains in-frame clones only, with some absent. The sample yields roughly 250,000 clones, approximately 86% seen once. The sample taken for sequencing was PBMCs or T cells enriched from blood (not recorded which). The receptors here all came from a woman aged 40-49 years with acute COVID-19.

The gene calls are TRBV19 and TRBJ2-1, with D perhaps TRBD1 (7 bases). V dropped 2 bases and J dropped 4 bases, with 15 bases sitting between them. Germline assignment: CDR1 LNHDA and CDR2 SQIVND (reference sequence). There are 16 residues in the CDR3. CDR3 nucleotide sequence: TGTGCCAGTAGTATAAAGTCAGGGGGGAGTTACAATGAGCAGTTCTTC. This codes for CASSIKSGGSYNEQFF.

This chain connects TRBV5-1 to TRBJ2-5; 7 bases fit TRBD2. Germline CDR1 SGHRS, CDR2 YFSETQ. The CDR3 is 15 residues long. V gave up 3 bases and J gave up 0 bases; unmatched junction bases: 5. CDR3 bases: TGCGCCAGCAGCTCGGGACTACCTGACCAAGAGACCCAGTACTTC. Translation gives CASSSGLPDQETQYF.

This rearrangement joins TRBV28 to TRBJ1-5; 11 bases agree with TRBD1. Germline CDR1 is MDHEN and CDR2 is SYDVKM. The CDR3 totals 16 residues. Trimming took 3 bases from V and 5 from J; bases not matched to a gene: 6. The CDR3: CASSLWVGQGDQPQHF. In nucleotides, the CDR3 is TGTGCCAGCAGTTTGTGGGTGGGACAGGGGGATCAGCCCCAGCATTTT.

In nucleotides, the CDR3 is TGTGCCAGCAGCGAAAGTAGTCCAGATACGCAGTATTTT. This gives the protein CASSESSPDTQYF. The gene calls are TRBV11-3 and TRBJ2-3, with no clear D. V lost 5 bases and J lost 4, with 10 bases in between. CDR3 length equals 13 residues. Germline CDR1 and CDR2: SGHNT and YENEEA.

This CDR3 is CASSWAGSGELFF. In nucleotides, the CDR3 is TGTGCCAGCAGTTGGGCGGGATCCGGGGAGCTGTTTTTT. The V call is TRBV14, the J call TRBJ2-2; tentative D call: TRBD2 (6 bases). Trimming shortened V by 6 bases and J by 6 bases, and 11 bases separated the two germline ends. In germline, CDR1 is SGHDN, CDR2 FVKESK. The CDR3 covers 13 residues.